The 21 T cell receptor beta chains below come from one sample, sequenced in a study of blood T cells in healthy people across ages. Next came a second PCR, run for roughly 6 to 11 cycles, which used a sample-barcoded 5' primer along with a J-beta primer mix. Each CDR3 protein is one row after TCRdb ran MiXCR on the 5' RACE reads. The data contain about 1.7 million distinct CDR3 sequences, about 30% of them seen just once; the ten biggest clones take up 7.7%. Sequences were obtained from blood. The receptors come from a woman aged 25 to 45 in good health.

The V call is TRBV3-1, the J call TRBJ1-2; 8 positions match TRBD1. CDR3 length: 16 amino acids. Unmatched junction bases numbered 9, after V lost 2 bases and J lost 4 bases. The germline V gene has CDR1 LGHDT and CDR2 YNNKEL (reference sequence). The CDR3 sequence: CASSQPDRVGGYGYTF. In DNA, the CDR3 is TGTGCCAGCAGCCAACCGGACAGGGTTGGAGGCTATGGCTACACCTTC.

This clonotype was detected once. The chain links TRBV4-3 to TRBJ2-1; TRBD2 matches 8 bases. The CDR3 covers 16 residues. Germline CDR1 is LGHNA and CDR2 is YSLEER. V gave up 0 bases and J gave up 6 bases; unmatched junction bases: 7. The CDR3 here is CASSQEGTSGRNEQFF. CDR3 DNA: TGCGCCAGCAGCCAAGAAGGCACTAGCGGCCGCAATGAGCAGTTCTTC.

This clonotype occurred many times. The V gene is TRBV11-1, the J gene TRBJ2-7, with a tentative D call TRBD1 (6 bases). Trimming cost V 6 bases and J 0 bases, with 15 bases left between them. CDR1 and CDR2 (germline): SGHAT, FQDESV (reference sequence). The CDR3 totals 15 residues. CDR3 in amino acids: CASSTTGSDSYEQYF. Here the CDR3 DNA reads TGTGCCAGCAGTACGACAGGTTCCGACTCCTACGAGCAGTACTTC.

V gene TRBV9 combines with J gene TRBJ2-5; 14 bases fit TRBD2. Germline assignment: CDR1 SGDLS and CDR2 YYNGEE. The CDR3 consists of 17 residues. With 4 bases clipped from V and 11 bases from J, the junction kept 16 bases outside the gene matches. The CDR3 protein is CASSPRGTSGSGDEQYF. In DNA, the CDR3 is TGTGCCAGCAGCCCCCGGGGGACTAGCGGGAGTGGGGATGAGCAGTACTTC.

This sequence joins TRBV6-6 and TRBJ1-4, with TRBD1 matching 7 bases. Germline CDR1 is MNHNY and CDR2 is SVGAGI (reference sequence). J lost 8 bases, V lost 2 bases, and 5 bases had no gene match. This CDR3 is 14 amino acids long. CDR3 bases: TGTGCCAGCAGTTACACCAGGGGGGGGGAAAAACTGTTTTTT. This encodes CASSYTRGGEKLFF.

The chain employs TRBV7-9 and TRBJ2-5, with D uncertain. The CDR3 is 15 amino acids. Trimming pared 4 bases from V and 5 bases from J, leaving 17 bases between. The germline CDR1 and CDR2 sequences are SEHNR and FQNEAQ (reference sequence). Here the CDR3 reads CASSSTKGTGETQYF. CDR3 nucleotides: TGTGCCAGCAGCTCCACGAAAGGAACTGGGGAGACCCAGTACTTC.

The chain joins TRBV12-3 or TRBV12-4 to TRBJ2-2, with TRBD1 matching over 8 bases. The CDR3 length is 16 residues. Trimming at V came to 5 bases and at J to 6 bases, leaving 11 bases not matched to a gene. Here the CDR3 reads CASSLGDRLGSGELFF. CDR3 bases: TGTGCCAGCAGTCTGGGGGACAGGTTGGGATCCGGGGAGCTGTTTTTT.

This clonotype turned up a few times. The genes are TRBV9 and TRBJ2-1; 8 nucleotides line up with TRBD2. The J segment lost 7 bases and the V segment lost 0 bases, leaving 6 bases of the junction unmatched. The CDR3 spans 15 residues. Germline assignment: CDR1 SGDLS and CDR2 YYNGEE. The CDR3 is CASSVVASGSNEQFF. The CDR3 DNA reads as TGTGCCAGCAGCGTAGTGGCTAGCGGGTCGAATGAGCAGTTCTTC.

The chain employs TRBV7-9 and TRBJ2-7; 9 bases match TRBD1. V dropped 1 base and J dropped 3; count of bases not matched to a gene: 10. Per the germline V gene, CDR1 is SEHNR and CDR2 is FQNEAQ (reference sequence). This CDR3 comprises 17 residues. Here the CDR3 DNA reads TGTGCCAGCAGCTTAGTTGGAGTGGACAGGGGAAGCTACGAGCAGTACTTC. It encodes CASSLVGVDRGSYEQYF.

This clonotype was detected a few times. This chain connects TRBV4-3 to TRBJ1-1, with D possibly matching TRBD1 (5 bases). V gave up 1 base and J gave up 5 bases, with 14 bases separating them. Germline CDR1 reads LGHNA; CDR2 reads YSLEER. The CDR3 has 15 amino acids. The CDR3 loop is CASSQVTARLTEAFF. The CDR3 bases are TGCGCCAGCAGCCAAGTGACAGCGAGACTAACTGAAGCTTTCTTT.

The rearrangement links TRBV2 to TRBJ1-1; D is undetermined. The CDR3 sequence is 14 residues long. The germline V gene has CDR1 SNHLY and CDR2 FYNNEI. Trimming shortened V by 9 bases and J by 0 bases, and 14 bases separated the two germline ends. The CDR3, as DNA: TGTGCCAGTACGACGGAACAGATGAACACTGAAGCTTTCTTT. This encodes CASTTEQMNTEAFF.

This clonotype turned up a few times. The chain combines TRBV28 with TRBJ1-3; D perhaps matches TRBD1 (5 bases). Per the germline V gene, CDR1 is MDHEN and CDR2 is SYDVKM. The V and J ends lost 7 bases and 4 bases respectively, with 11 bases between them. The CDR3 loop spans 13 amino acids. Here the CDR3 reads CASKRQGGNTIYF. The CDR3 DNA sequence: TGTGCCAGCAAACGTCAGGGAGGAAACACCATATATTTT.

The J gene is TRBJ1-2, the V gene TRBV29-1, with TRBD1 as a possible D gene (5 bases). V was shortened by 4 bases and J by 4 bases, with 10 bases between the two germline ends. Germline V gene lookup returns CDR1 SQVTM and CDR2 ANQGSEA. The CDR3 sequence is 12 residues long. The DNA of the CDR3 is TGCAGCGTTGGTGAGGGACGCTATGGCTACACCTTC. This encodes CSVGEGRYGYTF.

J is TRBJ2-1 and V is TRBV4-1; TRBD2 aligns across 8 bases. CDR3 length: 16 amino acids. Germline assignment: CDR1 MGHRA and CDR2 YSYEKL. After removal of 3 bases from V and 7 bases from J, the junction contained 11 bases not matched to a gene. This CDR3 is CASSQGPAGGQNEQFF. The CDR3, as DNA: TGCGCCAGCAGCCAGGGGCCGGCGGGGGGACAAAATGAGCAGTTCTTC.

This clonotype was detected only a few times. The V gene is TRBV6-5, the J gene TRBJ1-6; D unclear. The V gene's germline CDR1 is MNHEY and CDR2 SVGAGI. The V and J ends lost 0 bases and 9 bases respectively, with 12 bases between them. This CDR3 is built from 15 residues. Here the CDR3 DNA reads TGTGCCAGCAGTTACTCCCCTATAACGGCTTCACCCCTCCACTTT. This codes for CASSYSPITASPLHF.

This clonotype was seen at least ten times. The rearrangement uses TRBV6-5 and TRBJ1-2, with TRBD1 as a possible D gene (5 bases). The V end was cut by 0 bases, the J end by 8 bases, with 16 bases between. The CDR3 spans 15 residues. The germline CDR1 and CDR2 sequences are MNHEY and SVGAGI. This CDR3 reads CASSYSSNGDGGYTF. The CDR3, as DNA: TGTGCCAGCAGTTACTCCTCGAACGGGGACGGGGGCTACACCTTC.

This clonotype came up a few times. The junction departs from germline at one end; a sequencing error may be responsible. This sequence joins TRBV7-3 and TRBJ2-1, with D unresolved. Germline V gene data show CDR1 as SGHTA and CDR2 as FQGTGA. The CDR3 loop spans 13 amino acids. For the CDR3, the DNA is TGTGACAGCAGCTGGACCTCAGACCGAGAGCAGTTCTTC. This gives the protein CDSSWTSDREQFF.

This clonotype was seen a handful of times. The rearrangement joins TRBV9 to TRBJ1-1; perhaps TRBD1 as D (5 bases). Germline CDR1 and CDR2: SGDLS and YYNGEE. V shed 5 bases and J shed 4 bases, with 15 bases lying between them. The CDR3 loop spans 14 amino acids. CDR3 in DNA: TGTGCCAGCAGGCCCATGATGGGGGGCACTGAAGCTTTCTTT. Its protein product is CASRPMMGGTEAFF.

This chain connects TRBV19 to TRBJ2-1; 12 bases are shared with TRBD2. Germline V gene lookup returns CDR1 LNHDA and CDR2 SQIVND (reference sequence). There are 16 residues in the CDR3. V shed 7 bases and J 8 bases; nucleotides not matched to a gene: 12. CDR3 nucleotide sequence: TGTGCCAGTACCGGACCCCTAGCGGGAGGGTTGGATGAGCAGTTCTTC. Protein: CASTGPLAGGLDEQFF.

Only a few counts were recorded for this clonotype. This chain uses TRBV11-2 with TRBJ2-3; 8 nucleotides line up with TRBD2. After removal of 3 bases from V and 5 bases from J, the junction contained 10 bases not matched to a gene. The CDR3 consists of 16 residues. Germline V CDR1 and CDR2: SGHAT, FQNNGV. The CDR3 DNA sequence: TGTGCCAGCAGCTTTCGGGGGGGCCATATGGGAGATACGCAGTATTTT. Translated: CASSFRGGHMGDTQYF.

The rearrangement links TRBV27 to TRBJ1-6, with D unclear. Germline assignment: CDR1 MNHEY and CDR2 SMNVEV (reference sequence). V was pared by 9 bases and J by 0 bases, with 9 bases between. The CDR3 is made up of 14 amino acids. The DNA of the CDR3 is TGTGCCAGTCCGGGAGGCTCCTATAATTCACCCCTCCACTTT. Amino acids: CASPGGSYNSPLHF.